This T cell receptor (beta chain) was found in a study of T cells in Graves' hyperthyroidism and ophthalmopathy. Study observations and caveats: Clonotypes that were expanded in thyroid above 0.001 mostly appeared in blood too.

CDR3 length: 11 residues. CDR1 is DFQATT and CDR2 is SNEGSKA in the germline V gene (reference sequence). Trimming shortened V by 2 bases and J by 3 bases, and 5 bases separated the two germline ends. Diagnostic decisions used clinical symptoms, serum thyroxine and TRAb, thyroid ultrasound and orbital computed tomography. TCR beta CDR3 regions were amplified from RNA. TCR CDR3 underwent first-round RT-PCR with the HTBI primer set. TCRdb re-called the multiplex PCR reads with MiXCR, one entry per CDR3 protein. The table records some 550,000 distinct CDR3 sequences, 16% of them present only once. This clonotype occurred many times. Its antigen is as yet unknown.

This clonotype was obtained from a woman between 35 and 50 years old with Graves' ophthalmopathy. The chain combines TRBV20-1 with TRBJ2-7; D uncertain. The sequenced material came from blood. CDR3 loop: CSARQDYEQYF. CDR3 DNA: TGCAGTGCTAGACAGGACTACGAGCAGTACTTC.